This passage covers 21 T cell receptor beta chains from one sample sequenced in a study of read filtering for tumor transcriptome and immune sequencing. The library was built from about 0.4 ug RNA with molecular barcoded adaptors for alpha/delta and beta/gamma chains. TCRdb re-called the reads through MiXCR, storing one row per CDR3 protein. In the table there are about 60,000 distinct CDR3 sequences, about 15% of which are singletons. Sequenced input: a population of CD138-negative cells sorted from bone marrow. These receptor sequences come from a donor over 35 with multiple myeloma.

This clonotype has ten or more counts. This chain joins TRBV5-1 and TRBJ2-6; a possible D gene is TRBD2 (5 bases). Deletions cut 0 bases from V and 2 bases from J, with 9 bases between. CDR1 SGHRS and CDR2 YFSETQ come from the germline V gene. The CDR3 extends over 16 amino acids. DNA for the CDR3: TGCGCCAGCAGCTTGGTTTCTAGCCCTGGGGCCAACGTCCTGACTTTC. Its translation is CASSLVSSPGANVLTF.

This clonotype was counted only a few times. The chain is built from TRBV27 and TRBJ2-2; the D is unclear. This CDR3 comprises 14 residues. Germline V gene lookup returns CDR1 MNHEY and CDR2 SMNVEV (reference sequence). Trimming shortened V by 3 bases and J by 5 bases, and 10 bases separated the two germline ends. The CDR3 DNA reads as TGTGCCAGCAGTTTGTACTGGAGAACCGGGGAGCTGTTTTTT. This sequence encodes CASSLYWRTGELFF.

V usage is TRBV20-1 and J usage is TRBJ2-5; TRBD2 matches 14 bases. CDR3 length: 17 residues. The germline V gene has CDR1 DFQATT and CDR2 SNEGSKA (reference sequence). The J segment lost 4 bases and the V segment lost 3 bases, leaving 10 bases of the junction unmatched. The CDR3 is CSAREQGLAGGRETQYF. The CDR3 nucleotides are TGCAGTGCTAGGGAACAAGGACTAGCGGGAGGCCGAGAGACCCAGTACTTC.

Here the CDR3 reads CASSYRDPNIQYF. The CDR3 coding sequence is TGTGCCAGCAGCTACCGGGACCCGAACATTCAGTACTTC. The chain couples TRBV7-2 to TRBJ2-4; D is tentatively TRBD1 or TRBD2 (5 bases each). This CDR3 region has 13 residues. V lost 4 bases to trimming and J lost 7 bases, with 11 bases between them. Germline V gives CDR1 SGHTA, CDR2 FQGNSA.

This clonotype occurred many times. The CDR3 sequence: CSANSGRVYEQYF. The CDR3 coding sequence is TGCAGTGCTAACTCGGGACGGGTCTACGAGCAGTACTTC. This sequence joins TRBV20-1 and TRBJ2-7; D may be TRBD1 or TRBD2 (5 bases each). This CDR3 contains 13 residues. CDR1 and CDR2 from the germline V gene are DFQATT and SNEGSKA (reference sequence). Trimming removed 4 bases at V and 3 bases at J, with 13 bases between.

The chain carries TRBV24-1 and TRBJ2-1; 11 bases align to TRBD2. V dropped 6 bases and J dropped 8; count of bases not matched to a gene: 2. The CDR3 runs to 13 residues. Germline V gene lookup returns CDR1 KGHDR and CDR2 SFDVKD. The CDR3 protein is CATSTSGSDEQFF. The CDR3 bases are TGTGCCACCAGTACTAGCGGGAGCGATGAGCAGTTCTTC.

This clonotype was observed at least ten times. V and J are TRBV7-9 and TRBJ1-4; no firm D call. The CDR3 length is 13 residues. The V and J ends lost 4 bases and 7 bases respectively, with 10 bases between them. Germline assignment: CDR1 SEHNR and CDR2 FQNEAQ (reference sequence). The CDR3 sequence: CASSSGRREKLFF. DNA for the CDR3: TGTGCCAGCAGCTCCGGCCGACGTGAAAAACTGTTTTTT.

Ten or more counts support this clonotype. V gene TRBV29-1 combines with J gene TRBJ2-7; 11 bases line up with TRBD2. J was trimmed by 4 bases and V by 0 bases; bases with no gene match: 11. This CDR3 contains 17 residues. Germline-derived CDR1 and CDR2 are SQVTM and ANQGSEA. The DNA of the CDR3 is TGCAGCGTTGAAGATCTAACTAGCGGGAGAAATTTGTACGAGCAGTACTTC. Translating it yields CSVEDLTSGRNLYEQYF.

This clonotype showed up many times. The chain joins TRBV7-2 to TRBJ2-1; 8 bases line up with TRBD1. From germline, CDR1 is SGHTA and CDR2 FQGNSA. V was pared by 4 bases and J by 4 bases, with 3 bases of the junction left unmatched. The CDR3 loop spans 14 amino acids. CDR3 nucleotides: TGTGCCAGCAGCTCCCGGGACAGGTACAATGAGCAGTTCTTC. Translating gives CASSSRDRYNEQFF.

This clonotype occurred many times. The chain employs TRBV3-1 and TRBJ2-5; TRBD2 matches at 9 bases. The CDR3 extends over 15 amino acids. V was clipped by 4 bases and J by 1 base; unmatched bases: 4. In germline, CDR1 is LGHDT, CDR2 YNNKEL (reference sequence). CDR3 loop: CASSRLTSGQETQYF. The CDR3 nucleotides read TGTGCCAGCAGCCGCCTGACTAGCGGCCAAGAGACCCAGTACTTC.

The chain is built from TRBV28 and TRBJ1-6; D not certain. Trimming removed 2 bases from V and 9 bases from J, with 5 bases in between. Germline-derived CDR1 and CDR2 are MDHEN and SYDVKM. The CDR3 consists of 12 residues. The CDR3 reads CASSLIGSPLHF. Written as DNA, the CDR3 is TGTGCCAGCAGTTTAATTGGTTCACCCCTCCACTTT.

This clonotype was seen a handful of times. This sequence joins TRBV5-1 and TRBJ2-5; the match to TRBD1 covers 8 bases. V was clipped by 0 bases and J by 4 bases; unmatched bases: 5. The CDR3 is 15 amino acids. CDR1 and CDR2 from the germline V gene are SGHRS and YFSETQ. For the CDR3, the DNA is TGCGCCAGCAGCTTGGTAGCAGGGGGCGCAGAGACCCAGTACTTC. Protein product: CASSLVAGGAETQYF.

This chain uses TRBV10-3 with TRBJ1-1; 7 nucleotides match TRBD1. The V segment lost 7 bases and the J segment 2 bases; nucleotides outside the gene matches: 4. The CDR3 contains 13 residues. Germline V gene lookup returns CDR1 ENHRY and CDR2 SYGVKD. CDR3: CAINDRANTEAFF. The CDR3 region has the DNA TGTGCCATCAACGACAGGGCTAACACTGAAGCTTTCTTT.

This clonotype was detected many times. The chain employs TRBV7-3 and TRBJ2-2, with a tentative D call TRBD2 (6 bases). V shed 1 base and J shed 4 bases, with 13 bases lying between them. Germline CDR1 SGHTA, CDR2 FQGTGA. This CDR3 contains 16 residues. The CDR3 coding sequence is TGTGCCAGCAGCTTAATTGCGGGAATGAGCACCGGGGAGCTGTTTTTT. Residues: CASSLIAGMSTGELFF.

This clonotype appeared many times. This chain uses TRBV24-1 with TRBJ2-1; TRBD2 aligns across 10 bases. This CDR3 has 16 residues. The germline CDR1 and CDR2 sequences are KGHDR and SFDVKD. After removal of 3 bases from V and 5 bases from J, the junction contained 6 bases not matched to a gene. CDR3 residues: CATSDLLAGDHNEQFF. CDR3 bases: TGTGCCACCAGTGATCTCCTAGCGGGAGACCACAATGAGCAGTTCTTC.

A word on this clonotype: This likely comes from a read error, as the CDR3 has no conserved phenylalanine or tryptophan at its end. CDR3: CSARVGDTNQPQHS. CDR3 in DNA: TGCAGTGCTAGAGTTGGGGACACCAATCAGCCCCAGCATTCT. The J gene is TRBJ1-5, the V gene TRBV20-1, with D possibly matching TRBD1 (6 bases). In germline, CDR1 is DFQATT, CDR2 SNEGSKA (reference sequence). The CDR3 is made up of 14 amino acids. Between the trimmed V and J ends, which lost 1 base and 3 bases, there was a span of 10 bases.

This clonotype showed up just a few times. This chain links TRBV20-1 with TRBJ2-7, with TRBD1 matching 8 bases. Germline values: CDR1 DFQATT, CDR2 SNEGSKA (reference sequence). The CDR3 covers 14 residues. The junction had 9 bases not matched to a gene; V was cut back by 2 bases and J by 6 bases. The CDR3 DNA sequence: TGCAGTGCTAGAAAGGGGAGGACAGGGACCGAGCAGTACTTC. Its protein is CSARKGRTGTEQYF.

At least ten counts were recorded for this clonotype. The V call is TRBV7-9, the J call TRBJ2-4, with D maybe TRBD1 (5 bases). V lost 2 bases and J lost 6, with 8 bases in between. CDR3 length: 13 amino acids. From germline, CDR1 is SEHNR and CDR2 FQNEAQ (reference sequence). CDR3 amino acids: CASSLSGANIQYF. The CDR3 coding sequence is TGTGCCAGCAGCTTAAGTGGGGCAAACATTCAGTACTTC.

In this sample, this clonotype turned up many times. The V call is TRBV29-1, the J call TRBJ2-4; no clear D gene. Germline V gene sequence: CDR1 SQVTM, CDR2 ANQGSEA. Deletions cut 3 bases from V and 1 base from J, with 7 bases between. This CDR3 spans 13 amino acids. CDR3: CSVELEAKNIQYF. CDR3 bases: TGCAGCGTTGAGCTGGAGGCCAAAAACATTCAGTACTTC.

The genes are TRBV7-9 and TRBJ2-7; TRBD1 might be the D (6 bases). V lost 6 bases and J lost 8, with 20 bases in between. The CDR3 sequence is 14 residues long. From germline, CDR1 is SEHNR and CDR2 FQNEAQ (reference sequence). DNA for the CDR3: TGTGCCAGCAGTCCCGGGACATCAAAAGACCAGCAGTACTTC. Protein: CASSPGTSKDQQYF. Full variable domain (outside the CDR3, taken from reference TRBV7-9 and TRBJ2-7): DTGVSQNPRHKITKRGQNVTFRCDPISEHNRLYWYRQTLGQGPEFLTYFQNEAQLEKSRLLSDRFSAERPKGSFSTLEIQRTEQGDSAMYLCASSPGTSKDQQYFGPGTRLTVT.

This clonotype was counted at least ten times. V is TRBV13 and J is TRBJ2-7; D might be TRBD2 (6 bases). The CDR3 is 15 residues long. The V end lost 0 bases, the J end lost 7 bases, and 16 bases lay between the germline ends. Germline CDR1 reads PRHDT; CDR2 reads FYEKMQ (reference sequence). CDR3 sequence (DNA): TGTGCCAGCAGCTTAGGTGACGGGCTTGGGGGGGAGCAGTACTTC. Translation: CASSLGDGLGGEQYF.